One sample yielded the 24 T cell receptor beta chains listed below, sequenced in a study of CD8 T cells in Susac syndrome. The RNA input was 0.5 to 1 ug, and it was reverse transcribed with random hexamers. TCRdb re-analysed the immunoSEQ multiplex PCR reads in MiXCR, keeping a single row per CDR3 protein. The sample has around 300,000 distinct CDR3 sequences, roughly 94% seen once. Sequencing was performed on CD4+ T cells from PBMCs. These receptors were collected from a human donor with multiple sclerosis.

There are a few counts of this clonotype. The V and J genes are TRBV18 and TRBJ2-5, with TRBD2 as a possible D gene (6 bases). V was clipped by 3 bases and J by 4 bases, with 9 bases between them. There are 13 residues in the CDR3. In germline, CDR1 is KGHSH, CDR2 LQKENI. CDR3 sequence (DNA): TGTGCCAGCTCACCGGGACTGAGAGAGACCCAGTACTTC. Translation: CASSPGLRETQYF.

The V gene is TRBV7-9, the J gene TRBJ2-4; the match to TRBD1 covers 10 bases. The V and J ends lost 3 bases and 4 bases, in that order; junction bases with no gene match: 6. The CDR3 is 16 residues long. Germline CDR1 SEHNR, CDR2 FQNEAQ (reference sequence). This CDR3 reads CASSFPGQGMKNIQYF. The CDR3 DNA reads as TGTGCCAGCAGCTTTCCGGGACAGGGGATGAAAAACATTCAGTACTTC. Combining the CDR3 with reference TRBV7-9 and TRBJ2-4 gives the whole variable domain DTGVSQNPRHKITKRGQNVTFRCDPISEHNRLYWYRQTLGQGPEFLTYFQNEAQLEKSRLLSDRFSAERPKGSFSTLEIQRTEQGDSAMYLCASSFPGQGMKNIQYFGAGTRLSVL.

This rearrangement joins TRBV29-1 to TRBJ1-2; D not certain. Trimming took 4 bases from V and 4 from J, leaving 10 bases between them. The CDR3 is 12 residues long. The germline V gene encodes CDR1 SQVTM and CDR2 ANQGSEA. CDR3 loop: CSVVRPPYGYTF. The DNA of the CDR3 is TGCAGCGTTGTTCGTCCCCCCTATGGCTACACCTTC.

The chain carries TRBV6-2 or TRBV6-3 and TRBJ2-1, with 8 bases matching TRBD2. Per the germline V gene, CDR1 is MNHEY and CDR2 is SVGEGT. Trimming at V came to 8 bases and at J to 8 bases, leaving 11 bases not matched to a gene. The CDR3 extends over 14 amino acids. CDR3 bases: TGTGCCAGCGGACCTGCGTGGCGGGAGGATGAGCAGTTCTTC. Its protein is CASGPAWREDEQFF.

The J gene is TRBJ1-1, the V gene TRBV20-1; D gene ambiguous. In germline, CDR1 is DFQATT, CDR2 SNEGSKA (reference sequence). V shed 1 base and J shed 0 bases, with 6 bases lying between them. The CDR3 extends over 13 amino acids. This CDR3 is CSARARLNTEAFF. As DNA, the CDR3 is TGCAGTGCTAGAGCTCGATTGAACACTGAAGCTTTCTTT.

The V gene is TRBV5-1, the J gene TRBJ1-4; maybe TRBD1 (5 bases). Germline-derived CDR1 and CDR2 are SGHRS and YFSETQ. V dropped 0 bases and J dropped 5 bases, with 14 bases sitting between them. The CDR3 runs 16 residues. For the CDR3, the DNA is TGCGCCAGCAGCTTGGAGTCCGGGGGACGAAATGAAAAACTGTTTTTT. Translation gives CASSLESGGRNEKLFF.

The rearrangement uses TRBV10-3 and TRBJ2-5; D is perhaps TRBD2 (6 bases). CDR1 ENHRY and CDR2 SYGVKD come from the germline V gene. CDR3 size: 16 residues. Trimming removed 1 base at V and 5 bases at J, with 17 bases between. The CDR3: CAISEWGTGEEETQYF. CDR3 nucleotide sequence: TGTGCCATCAGTGAGTGGGGCACCGGGGAGGAGGAGACCCAGTACTTC.

The genes are TRBV19 and TRBJ1-1, with TRBD1 as a possible D gene (5 bases). Germline V lookup: CDR1 LNHDA, CDR2 SQIVND (reference sequence). The CDR3 is 13 residues long. The V and J ends lost 1 base and 6 bases respectively, with 9 bases between them. CDR3 sequence reads: CASSIGRQSEAFF. CDR3 sequence (DNA): TGTGCCAGTAGTATAGGACGACAGTCTGAAGCTTTCTTT.

The rearrangement uses TRBV5-1 and TRBJ2-3; 15 nucleotides agree with TRBD2. From germline, CDR1 is SGHRS and CDR2 YFSETQ. This CDR3 contains 17 residues. With 4 bases clipped from V and 4 bases from J, the junction kept 7 bases outside the gene matches. This chain's CDR3 is CASSHNGLAGGADTQYF. The CDR3 coding sequence is TGCGCCAGCAGCCACAATGGACTAGCGGGAGGGGCAGATACGCAGTATTTT.

V is TRBV19 and J is TRBJ1-1; D possibly corresponds to TRBD1 (5 bases). The V gene lost 9 bases and the J gene lost 3 bases, with 20 bases spanning the gap. This CDR3 comprises 15 residues. CDR1 and CDR2 from the germline V gene are LNHDA and SQIVND (reference sequence). The CDR3 sequence: CASFNGAQADTEAFF. CDR3 coding DNA: TGTGCCAGCTTCAACGGGGCCCAGGCGGACACTGAAGCTTTCTTT.

The chain has TRBV6-2 or TRBV6-3 and TRBJ1-2; a weak D match, TRBD1 (6 bases). Germline loops: CDR1 MNHEY, CDR2 SVGEGT. V lost 8 bases and J 4 bases, leaving 17 bases between the germline ends. The CDR3 has 14 amino acids. In nucleotides, the CDR3 is TGTGCCAGCGTCGGGGGCTCGGCGAGCTATGGCTACACCTTC. As protein: CASVGGSASYGYTF.

Written as DNA, the CDR3 is TGCGCCAGCAGGGAAGAGAGCTCTGGGGCCAACGTCCTGACTTTC. Encoded protein: CASREESSGANVLTF. The V gene is TRBV5-1, the J gene TRBJ2-6; D remains unclear. The CDR3 length is 15 residues. V shed 5 bases and J shed 0 bases, with 9 bases lying between them. Germline V gives CDR1 SGHRS, CDR2 YFSETQ.

The V call is TRBV12-3 or TRBV12-4, the J call TRBJ2-1; 7 bases map to TRBD2. J gave up 7 bases and V 6 bases, and 9 bases lay outside the gene matches. The CDR3 has 14 amino acids. CDR3 coding DNA: TGTGCCAGCAGCCCCGCGGGGGAGGCAAATGAGCAGTTCTTC. Its translation is CASSPAGEANEQFF.

The chain combines TRBV5-1 with TRBJ1-2; no clear D. The CDR3 sequence is 15 residues long. The V gene's germline CDR1 is SGHRS and CDR2 YFSETQ. Trimming removed 0 bases from V and 6 bases from J, with 15 bases in between. The CDR3 loop reads CASSLAGIPSNGYTF. The CDR3 bases are TGCGCCAGCAGCTTGGCCGGGATCCCTTCAAATGGCTACACCTTC.

The chain links TRBV2 to TRBJ2-7; the match to TRBD2 covers 7 bases. CDR1 and CDR2 (germline): SNHLY, FYNNEI. Unmatched junction bases numbered 15, after V lost 5 bases and J lost 5 bases. The CDR3 is 16 amino acids. Here the CDR3 DNA reads TGTGCCAGCAGTAGTCGTATGAGACGGGAGGTCCACGAGCAGTACTTC. It specifies CASSSRMRREVHEQYF.

The V gene is TRBV12-3 or TRBV12-4, the J gene TRBJ2-3, with 14 bases that match TRBD2. J gave up 5 bases and V 5 bases, and 6 bases lay outside the gene matches. The CDR3 has 16 residues. The CDR3 DNA reads TGTGCCAGCAGTATGGGACTAGCGGGAGCATTAGATACGCAGTATTTT. Encoded protein: CASSMGLAGALDTQYF.

The chain links TRBV7-9 to TRBJ2-1; 11 bases match TRBD2. Trimming took 4 bases from V and 8 from J; bases not matched to a gene: 7. Per germline, CDR1 SEHNR and CDR2 FQNEAQ (reference sequence). This CDR3 is built from 15 residues. The CDR3 is CASSSASGRFDEQFF. The CDR3 bases are TGTGCCAGCAGCTCCGCTAGCGGGAGGTTTGATGAGCAGTTCTTC.

This clonotype appeared once. This may arise from a read error, as a much more abundant clone is one base away. V and J are TRBV6-2 or TRBV6-3 and TRBJ2-7; no definite D call. Trimming took off 6 bases at V and 3 bases at J, with 6 bases between the two ends. CDR3 length: 11 residues. In germline, CDR1 is MNHEY, CDR2 SVGEGT. The CDR3 region is CASSPDYEQYF. The CDR3 nucleotides read TGTGCCAGCAGCCCCGACTACGAGCAGTACTTC.

V usage is TRBV10-1 and J usage is TRBJ2-7; D call uncertain. Germline-derived CDR1 and CDR2 are WNHNN and SYGVQD (reference sequence). CDR3 length: 12 residues. The CDR3: CAPRGNCYEQYF. The CDR3 region has the DNA TGCGCGCCCCGAGGCAACTGCTACGAGCAGTACTTC.

J is TRBJ1-1 and V is TRBV7-9, with 7 positions matching TRBD1. CDR3 length equals 15 residues. Trimming cost V 2 bases and J 9 bases; bases outside gene matches: 12. Germline V gene sequence: CDR1 SEHNR, CDR2 FQNEAQ (reference sequence). DNA for the CDR3: TGTGCCAGCAGCTTACTAGGACAGGTGAAAGACCAAGCTTTCTTT. Translation: CASSLLGQVKDQAFF.

This clonotype has only one observation. This chain uses TRBV24-1 with TRBJ2-6, with 8 positions matching TRBD2. J lost 0 bases, V lost 6 bases, and 9 bases had no gene match. CDR3 length: 18 amino acids. Germline assignment: CDR1 KGHDR and CDR2 SFDVKD. The CDR3, as DNA: TGTGCCACCAGTCCTACGGGGCTAGCGGGCTCTGGGGCCAACGTCCTGACTTTC. Residues: CATSPTGLAGSGANVLTF.

This clonotype has just a few counts. This chain uses TRBV19 with TRBJ2-1; the D is unclear. CDR3 length: 13 residues. Germline V CDR1 and CDR2: LNHDA, SQIVND (reference sequence). Between the trimmed V and J ends, which lost 4 bases and 2 bases, there was a span of 6 bases. Written as DNA, the CDR3 is TGTGCCAGTAGTAATCGTGCCTACAATGAGCAGTTCTTC. Translating it yields CASSNRAYNEQFF.

This sequence joins TRBV11-3 and TRBJ2-1; a weak D match, TRBD2 (6 bases). This CDR3 has 17 residues. Germline assignment: CDR1 SGHNT and CDR2 YENEEA. Trimming shortened V by 2 bases and J by 8 bases, and 22 bases separated the two germline ends. Written as DNA, the CDR3 is TGTGCCAGCAGCTTACAGCGGGCTAGAAGTTCATCCGATGAGCAGTTCTTC. Translating it yields CASSLQRARSSSDEQFF.

This chain connects TRBV30 to TRBJ1-1; tentatively, D is TRBD1 (6 bases). The CDR3 contains 16 residues. CDR1 is GTSNPN and CDR2 is SVGIG in the germline V gene (reference sequence). Trimming stripped 8 bases from V and 0 bases from J, with 22 bases between. The CDR3 region is CATRLGGQPMNTEAFF. CDR3 DNA sequence: TGTGCCACCAGGTTAGGGGGGCAGCCAATGAACACTGAAGCTTTCTTT.